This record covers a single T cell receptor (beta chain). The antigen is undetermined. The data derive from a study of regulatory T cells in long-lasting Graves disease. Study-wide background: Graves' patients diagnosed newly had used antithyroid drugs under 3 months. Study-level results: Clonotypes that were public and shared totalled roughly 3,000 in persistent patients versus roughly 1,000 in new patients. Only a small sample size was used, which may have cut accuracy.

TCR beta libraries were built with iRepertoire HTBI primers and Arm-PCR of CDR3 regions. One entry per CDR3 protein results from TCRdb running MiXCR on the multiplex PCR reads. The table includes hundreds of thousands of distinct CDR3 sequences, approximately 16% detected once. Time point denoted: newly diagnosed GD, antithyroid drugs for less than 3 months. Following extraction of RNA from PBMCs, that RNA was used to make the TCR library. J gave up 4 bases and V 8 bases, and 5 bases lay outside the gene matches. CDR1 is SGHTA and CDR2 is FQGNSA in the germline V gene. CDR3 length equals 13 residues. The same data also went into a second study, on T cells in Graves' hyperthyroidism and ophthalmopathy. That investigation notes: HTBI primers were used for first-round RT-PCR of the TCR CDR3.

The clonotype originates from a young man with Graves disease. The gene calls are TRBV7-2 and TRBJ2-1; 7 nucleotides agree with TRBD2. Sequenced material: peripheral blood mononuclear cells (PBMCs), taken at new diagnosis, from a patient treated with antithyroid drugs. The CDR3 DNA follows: TGTGCCAGCCGGGAGGTCCCTTACAATGAGCAGTTCTTC. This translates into CASREVPYNEQFF.